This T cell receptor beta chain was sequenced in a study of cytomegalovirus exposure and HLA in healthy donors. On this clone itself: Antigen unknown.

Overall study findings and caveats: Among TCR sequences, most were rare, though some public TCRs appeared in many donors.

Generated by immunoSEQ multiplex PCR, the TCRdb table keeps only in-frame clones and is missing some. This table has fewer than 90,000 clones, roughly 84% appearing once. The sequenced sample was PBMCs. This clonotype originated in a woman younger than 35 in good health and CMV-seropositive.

The CDR3, as DNA: TGTGCCAGCAGCTCCCGAGAGCGGGGGGGGACAGATACGCAGTATTTT. This translates into CASSSRERGGTDTQYF. This rearrangement joins TRBV7-9 to TRBJ2-3, with 10 bases matching TRBD2. CDR3 size: 16 residues. Germline V lookup: CDR1 SEHNR, CDR2 FQNEAQ (reference sequence). V dropped 4 bases and J dropped 3; count of bases not matched to a gene: 7.